These 19 T cell receptor beta chains were all obtained from the same sample, sequenced in a study of multiple sclerosis patients with progressive multifocal leukoencephalopathy. TCRdb keeps only in-frame clones here, not all; method: immunoSEQ multiplex PCR. Of approximately 27,000 clones listed, around nine tenths were seen once; the top ten hold 1.1%. Time point meaning: before natalizumab initiation. Sequencing input: PBMCs. The origin of the receptors is a human donor with multiple sclerosis.

The chain recombines TRBV25-1 with TRBJ2-3; TRBD2 matches 7 bases. The CDR3 runs 18 residues. V gave up 3 bases and J gave up 0 bases; unmatched junction bases: 12. Germline values: CDR1 MGHDK, CDR2 SYGVNS. CDR3 protein: CASSDQERDDSSTDTQYF. The CDR3 DNA reads as TGTGCCAGCAGTGATCAGGAGCGGGACGACTCGAGCACAGATACGCAGTATTTT.

This chain connects TRBV19 to TRBJ1-1; D might be TRBD1 (5 bases). V lost 7 bases and J lost 2, with 11 bases in between. From germline, CDR1 is LNHDA and CDR2 SQIVND (reference sequence). The CDR3 length is 13 residues. In DNA form, the CDR3 reads TGTGCCAGTAAACGCAGGGTAAACACTGAAGCTTTCTTT. Encoded protein: CASKRRVNTEAFF.

The genes are TRBV7-8 and TRBJ1-5, with a weak D call TRBD1 (5 bases). With 3 bases removed from V and 5 bases from J, the gap between germline ends came to 14 bases. Germline V CDR1 and CDR2: SGHVS, FQNEAQ. This CDR3 has 15 residues. CDR3: CASSFGAAGDQPQHF. The DNA for the CDR3 is TGTGCCAGCAGCTTTGGGGCCGCGGGGGATCAGCCCCAGCATTTT.

Worth noting for this clone: The sample holds other DNA sequences that translate to the same CDR3. The chain couples TRBV6-4 to TRBJ1-5, with D uncertain. CDR1 and CDR2 from the germline V gene are MRHNA and SNTAGT. CDR3 length: 13 residues. V was pared by 3 bases and J by 0 bases, with 3 bases between. The CDR3 nucleotides read TGTGCCAGCAGTGAAGGTAGCAATCAGCCCCAGCATTTT. This codes for CASSEGSNQPQHF.

The CDR3 nucleotides are TGCGCCAGCAGTCAGGGACTCCAAGAGACCCAGTACTTC. Its protein product is CASSQGLQETQYF. The chain combines TRBV4-3 with TRBJ2-5, with a weak D call TRBD2 (6 bases). This CDR3 comprises 13 residues. V lost 6 bases, J lost 1 base, and 9 bases lay in between. CDR1 is LGHNA and CDR2 is YSLEER in the germline V gene.

This clone appeared a single time. The gene calls are TRBV11-2 and TRBJ2-3, with 13 nucleotides matching TRBD2. Losses at the gene ends were 6 bases for V and 5 bases for J; bases not matched to a gene: 2. In germline, CDR1 is SGHAT, CDR2 FQNNGV. CDR3 length: 14 amino acids. CDR3 protein: CASSRTSGGDTQYF. The CDR3 DNA follows: TGTGCCAGCAGTCGGACTAGCGGGGGAGATACGCAGTATTTT. Full variable domain (remainder filled in from reference TRBV11-2 and TRBJ2-3): EAGVAQSPRYKIIEKRQSVAFWCNPISGHATLYWYQQILGQGPKLLIQFQNNGVVDDSQLPKDRFSAERLKGVDSTLKIQPAKLEDSAVYLCASSRTSGGDTQYFGPGTRLTVL.

The chain employs TRBV28 and TRBJ2-1; no firm D call. Germline values: CDR1 MDHEN, CDR2 SYDVKM. The CDR3 covers 14 residues. V gave up 3 bases and J gave up 4 bases, with 10 bases separating them. This CDR3 is CASSLSGTYNEQFF. In nucleotides, the CDR3 is TGTGCCAGCAGTTTGTCGGGCACTTACAATGAGCAGTTCTTC.

This chain joins TRBV19 and TRBJ2-1; 7 nucleotides agree with TRBD2. The CDR3 has 16 residues. Germline V lookup: CDR1 LNHDA, CDR2 SQIVND (reference sequence). V trimming: 2 bases; J trimming: 2 bases; junction bases outside the gene matches: 6. CDR3 protein: CASSIHGLDPYNEQFF. The CDR3 region has the DNA TGTGCCAGTAGTATACATGGACTAGACCCCTACAATGAGCAGTTCTTC.

V is TRBV11-3 and J is TRBJ2-3; D is uncertain. The V end lost 5 bases, the J end lost 1 base, and 10 bases lay between the germline ends. The CDR3 extends over 14 amino acids. Germline V gives CDR1 SGHNT, CDR2 YENEEA. In DNA form, the CDR3 reads TGTGCCAGCAGCACCTCAGGAGGCACAGATACGCAGTATTTT. It specifies CASSTSGGTDTQYF. The variable domain in full, completed from reference TRBV11-3 and TRBJ2-3, reads EAGVVQSPRYKIIEKKQPVAFWCNPISGHNTLYWYLQNLGQGPELLIRYENEEAVDDSQLPKDRFSAERLKGVDSTLKIQPAELGDSAVYLCASSTSGGTDTQYFGPGTRLTVL.

The rearrangement links TRBV6-5 to TRBJ1-2; TRBD1 matches 11 bases. Germline CDR1 is MNHEY and CDR2 is SVGAGI. J was trimmed by 0 bases and V by 0 bases; bases with no gene match: 0. The CDR3 is 16 amino acids. CDR3 sequence (DNA): TGTGCCAGCAGTTACTCGGGACAGGGGGCTAACTATGGCTACACCTTC. It yields the protein CASSYSGQGANYGYTF.

The genes are TRBV10-1 and TRBJ1-5; D is perhaps TRBD1 (5 bases). Between the trimmed V and J ends, which lost 8 bases and 1 base, there was a span of 21 bases. Germline V gene sequence: CDR1 WNHNN, CDR2 SYGVQD (reference sequence). The CDR3 extends over 17 amino acids. The CDR3: CASGGPGKGESNQPQHF. In DNA form, the CDR3 reads TGCGCCAGCGGAGGCCCAGGGAAGGGCGAAAGCAATCAGCCCCAGCATTTT.

The chain recombines TRBV9 with TRBJ2-3; D is unclear. Germline V CDR1 and CDR2: SGDLS, YYNGEE. V lost 0 bases, J lost 6 bases, and 11 bases lay in between. The CDR3 has 14 residues. The CDR3 DNA follows: TGTGCCAGCAGCGTAGCTCCGTCTTTGGATACGCAGTATTTT. Amino acids: CASSVAPSLDTQYF. Supplemented by reference TRBV9 and TRBJ2-3, the full variable domain reads DSGVTQTPKHLITATGQRVTLRCSPRSGDLSVYWYQQSLDQGLQFLIQYYNGEERAKGNILERFSAQQFPDLHSELNLSSLELGDSALYFCASSVAPSLDTQYFGPGTRLTVL.

This rearrangement joins TRBV4-1 to TRBJ2-5, with 14 bases fitting TRBD2. The V gene's germline CDR1 is MGHRA and CDR2 YSYEKL. V was clipped by 2 bases and J by 0 bases; unmatched bases: 8. CDR3 length: 19 residues. The CDR3 spells CASSQTRTSGGTYQETQYF. CDR3 DNA: TGCGCCAGCAGCCAAACAAGGACTAGCGGGGGGACGTACCAAGAGACCCAGTACTTC.

This sequence joins TRBV6-5 and TRBJ1-2; 7 nucleotides line up with TRBD1. From germline, CDR1 is MNHEY and CDR2 SVGAGI. Trimming removed 6 bases from V and 8 bases from J; junction bases left unmatched: 6. This CDR3 has 12 amino acids. The CDR3 nucleotides read TGTGCCAGCAGGCAGGGGGAGCGAGGCTACACCTTC. Translating gives CASRQGERGYTF.

The V call is TRBV7-8, the J call TRBJ2-7, with TRBD1 as a possible D gene (6 bases). CDR1 is SGHVS, CDR2 FQNEAQ, per germline. V dropped 1 base and J dropped 5 bases, with 12 bases sitting between them. The CDR3 extends over 14 amino acids. CDR3 amino acids: CASSLGGRTHEQYF. In DNA form, the CDR3 reads TGTGCCAGCAGCTTAGGGGGGCGCACCCACGAGCAGTACTTC.

This chain joins TRBV10-3 and TRBJ2-1; a possible D gene is TRBD1 (6 bases). This CDR3 comprises 16 residues. Trimming stripped 6 bases from V and 2 bases from J, with 17 bases between. Germline V gene sequence: CDR1 ENHRY, CDR2 SYGVKD. The CDR3 here is CAISPRDIMAYNEQFF. Written as DNA, the CDR3 is TGTGCCATCAGCCCCAGGGACATAATGGCCTACAATGAGCAGTTCTTC.

This rearrangement joins TRBV29-1 to TRBJ2-4, with D possibly TRBD1 on 5 matching bases. This CDR3 region has 12 residues. Germline assignment: CDR1 SQVTM and CDR2 ANQGSEA. The V gene lost 5 bases and the J gene lost 9 bases, with 14 bases spanning the gap. The CDR3 protein is CSVFGQGLIQYF. The DNA for the CDR3 is TGCAGCGTTTTTGGGCAGGGTCTCATTCAGTACTTC.

This sequence joins TRBV30 and TRBJ1-6, with D hard to call. The CDR3 sequence is 13 residues long. Germline CDR1 is GTSNPN and CDR2 is SVGIG (reference sequence). V dropped 3 bases and J dropped 8 bases, with 11 bases sitting between them. Written as DNA, the CDR3 is TGTGCCTGGAGCAGTATTTTTTATTCACCCCTCCACTTT. Its translation is CAWSSIFYSPLHF. The variable domain in full, with the rest retrieved from reference TRBV30 and TRBJ1-6, is SQTIHQWPATLVQPVGSPLSLECTVEGTSNPNLYWYRQAAGRGLQLLFYSVGIGQISSEVPQNLSASRPQDRQFILSSKKLLLSDSGFYLCAWSSIFYSPLHFGNGTRLTVT.

V gene TRBV6-1 combines with J gene TRBJ1-1, with D uncertain. CDR3 length: 15 amino acids. With 1 base removed from V and 5 bases from J, the gap between germline ends came to 14 bases. The germline V gene encodes CDR1 MNHNS and CDR2 SASEGT. The CDR3 sequence: CASSEGVRGETEAFF. Written as DNA, the CDR3 is TGTGCCAGCAGTGAAGGGGTTCGTGGGGAGACTGAAGCTTTCTTT.